What follows are 30 T cell receptor beta chains derived from one specimen sequenced in a study of persistence of HIV-infected CD4 T cells. Lysates of CMV-infected fibroblasts at 10 ug/mL stimulated these cells. Responding CD4+ T cells were sorted by upregulation of both CD40 ligand and CD69. Antigens for these TCRs are unknown. Sequencing used immunoSEQ version 4 in survey mode. Sequencing used immunoSEQ multiplex PCR; TCRdb keeps in-frame clones, though not all of them. The profile shows 5,500 to 9,000 clones, around three quarters of them singletons. The sequencing here drew on CD4+ T cells sorted from PBMCs after 18-hour stimulation, taken from a patient who received antiretroviral therapy. These receptors came from an adult woman with HIV who was CMV-seropositive.

The rearrangement uses TRBV9 and TRBJ2-1, with 8 bases that match TRBD2. This CDR3 has 16 amino acids. Per the germline V gene, CDR1 is SGDLS and CDR2 is YYNGEE. Unmatched junction bases numbered 12, after V lost 4 bases and J lost 6 bases. This CDR3 is CASSPREGVVGNEQFF. The DNA of the CDR3 is TGTGCCAGCAGCCCCCGGGAGGGAGTTGTAGGCAATGAGCAGTTCTTC.

The chain recombines TRBV24-1 with TRBJ2-3; no clear D gene. Looked up from germline, CDR1 is KGHDR and CDR2 is SFDVKD. The CDR3 spans 14 residues. V lost 5 bases, J lost 0 bases, and 8 bases lay in between. The CDR3 DNA sequence: TGTGCCACCAGTGGTTTCACTAGCACAGATACGCAGTATTTT. It yields the protein CATSGFTSTDTQYF.

This clone was recorded only once. The chain couples TRBV18 to TRBJ2-1; a weak D match, TRBD1 (6 bases). Germline V gene data show CDR1 as KGHSH and CDR2 as LQKENI. This CDR3 is 16 amino acids long. Deletions cut 3 bases from V and 0 bases from J, with 12 bases between. The DNA for the CDR3 is TGTGCCAGCTCACCTGGACAGAGACCCTCCTACAATGAGCAGTTCTTC. Protein: CASSPGQRPSYNEQFF.

In its sample, this clone was seen a few times. This chain links TRBV4-1 with TRBJ2-1, with TRBD2 matching over 10 bases. The CDR3 runs to 16 residues. The V and J ends lost 6 bases and 7 bases, in that order; junction bases with no gene match: 12. Germline V gene sequence: CDR1 MGHRA, CDR2 YSYEKL. The CDR3, as DNA: TGCGCCAGCAGGGCTAGCGGGAGCCCTTTGGGTAATGAGCAGTTCTTC. Protein: CASRASGSPLGNEQFF.

This clone was counted a single time. The chain uses TRBV6-5 and TRBJ1-1; D might be TRBD1 (5 bases). The germline V gene has CDR1 MNHEY and CDR2 SVGAGI. V was pared by 8 bases and J by 3 bases, with 16 bases between. The CDR3 is made up of 14 amino acids. In DNA, the CDR3 is TGTGCCAGCGGGGCCGCCAGGGAGGACACTGAAGCTTTCTTT. The encoded protein is CASGAAREDTEAFF.

The chain carries TRBV7-9 and TRBJ1-4; tentatively, D is TRBD1 (6 bases). The germline CDR1 and CDR2 sequences are SEHNR and FQNEAQ (reference sequence). The V and J ends lost 5 bases and 8 bases respectively, with 24 bases between them. The CDR3 is 17 residues long. The DNA of the CDR3 is TGTGCCAGCAGCCAAAAGAGGGTCGGGCAGGGGCGGGAAAAACTGTTTTTT. Translated: CASSQKRVGQGREKLFF.

The CDR3 DNA follows: TGCGCCAGCAGCGCCGACGGAGCCGCGCAGCCCCAGCATTTT. Amino acid sequence: CASSADGAAQPQHF. The rearrangement joins TRBV5-1 to TRBJ1-5; D gene ambiguous. CDR3 length: 14 amino acids. CDR1 is SGHRS and CDR2 is YFSETQ in the germline V gene. Trimming removed 4 bases at V and 7 bases at J, with 15 bases between.

J is TRBJ2-4 and V is TRBV28; D perhaps matches TRBD2 (5 bases). The CDR3 has 16 amino acids. V lost 6 bases and J lost 6, with 21 bases in between. Germline CDR1 reads MDHEN; CDR2 reads SYDVKM. The CDR3 region has the DNA TGTGCCAGCAGGGGTACCGGGAACCCTAAGGGAAACATTCAGTACTTC. Its translation is CASRGTGNPKGNIQYF.

V usage is TRBV3-1 (or the pseudogene TRBV3-2) and J usage is TRBJ2-7; D is unclear. There are 11 residues in the CDR3. The germline CDR1 and CDR2 sequences are LGHDT and YNNKEL (reference sequence). Trimming shortened V by 3 bases and J by 5 bases, and 5 bases separated the two germline ends. In DNA, the CDR3 is TGTGCCAGCAGCCACGTCGACGAGCAGTACTTC. Amino acids: CASSHVDEQYF.

This clone appeared a few times. The CDR3 loop reads CAWSLGQSSYNEQFF. In DNA, the CDR3 is TGTGCCTGGAGCCTGGGACAGAGCTCCTACAATGAGCAGTTCTTC. The rearrangement links TRBV30 to TRBJ2-1, with 7 bases fitting TRBD1. Per the germline V gene, CDR1 is GTSNPN and CDR2 is SVGIG (reference sequence). This CDR3 has 15 amino acids. Trimming removed 3 bases from V and 0 bases from J; junction bases left unmatched: 5.

The rearrangement links TRBV30 to TRBJ1-5, with D possibly TRBD1 on 5 matching bases. Trimming left V 1 base short and J 2 bases short, with 9 bases between. The CDR3 sequence is 14 residues long. The germline V gene encodes CDR1 GTSNPN and CDR2 SVGIG (reference sequence). The CDR3 reads CAWSEQGGNQPQHF. The CDR3 region has the DNA TGTGCCTGGAGTGAGCAGGGTGGCAATCAGCCCCAGCATTTT. Combining the CDR3 with reference TRBV30 and TRBJ1-5 gives the whole variable domain SQTIHQWPATLVQPVGSPLSLECTVEGTSNPNLYWYRQAAGRGLQLLFYSVGIGQISSEVPQNLSASRPQDRQFILSSKKLLLSDSGFYLCAWSEQGGNQPQHFGDGTRLSIL.

The J gene is TRBJ2-7, the V gene TRBV5-1, with a tentative D call TRBD2 (6 bases). Trimming shortened V by 1 base and J by 6 bases, and 11 bases separated the two germline ends. This CDR3 has 13 residues. Germline V gene sequence: CDR1 SGHRS, CDR2 YFSETQ. The CDR3 reads CASSLSGGSEQYF. In DNA, the CDR3 is TGCGCCAGCAGCTTGAGTGGGGGGAGCGAGCAGTACTTC.

The rearrangement uses TRBV4-1 and TRBJ1-2; unclear D gene. The CDR3 totals 14 residues. V was shortened by 3 bases and J by 6 bases, with 14 bases between the two germline ends. The V gene's germline CDR1 is MGHRA and CDR2 YSYEKL. CDR3 DNA sequence: TGCGCCAGCAGCCACCAAGGCAAGATAAATGGCTACACCTTC. Residues: CASSHQGKINGYTF.

V usage is TRBV28 and J usage is TRBJ1-4; D is unclear. Deletions cut 4 bases from V and 3 bases from J, with 9 bases between. The CDR3 consists of 14 residues. Germline CDR1 is MDHEN and CDR2 is SYDVKM. The CDR3 loop is CASSSYGSNEKLFF. CDR3 sequence (DNA): TGTGCCAGCAGTTCTTACGGATCTAATGAAAAACTGTTTTTT.

The rearrangement links TRBV18 to TRBJ1-6; D remains ambiguous. The germline V and J ends were trimmed by 6 bases and 2 bases, with 11 bases remaining between them. Per the germline V gene, CDR1 is KGHSH and CDR2 is LQKENI. This CDR3 region has 15 residues. The CDR3 DNA sequence: TGTGCCAGCTCTTCGACCGGGACCTATAATTCACCCCTCCACTTT. Amino acid sequence: CASSSTGTYNSPLHF.

The chain links TRBV20-1 to TRBJ2-5, with D uncertain. The CDR3 spans 10 residues. Germline values: CDR1 DFQATT, CDR2 SNEGSKA (reference sequence). Trimming left V 0 bases short and J 4 bases short, with 0 bases between. DNA for the CDR3: TGCAGTGCTAGAGAAGAGACCCAGTACTTC. This codes for CSAREETQYF.

The chain couples TRBV2 to TRBJ1-1; the D is unclear. CDR1 and CDR2 (germline): SNHLY, FYNNEI. The CDR3 consists of 13 residues. V lost 7 bases, J lost 4 bases, and 13 bases lay in between. The DNA for the CDR3 is TGTGCCAGCACGGTGGGCGTACGCACTGAAGCTTTCTTT. Translating it yields CASTVGVRTEAFF.

The chain combines TRBV19 with TRBJ1-3; 7 positions agree with TRBD1. V lost 10 bases to trimming and J lost 0 bases; unmatched junction nucleotides: 6. Germline-derived CDR1 and CDR2 are LNHDA and SQIVND (reference sequence). The CDR3 has 14 residues. Here the CDR3 DNA reads TGTGCCACTATGGACAGGCCCTCTGGAAACACCATATATTTT. Residues: CATMDRPSGNTIYF.

A remark on this clone: Other DNA sequences within the sample encode an identical CDR3. V and J are TRBV12-3 or TRBV12-4 and TRBJ1-2; no clear D gene. The CDR3 is made up of 11 amino acids. Trimming removed 1 base at V and 8 bases at J, with 5 bases between. CDR3 residues: CASSLGSGYTF. Here the CDR3 DNA reads TGTGCCAGCAGTTTAGGTTCCGGCTACACCTTC.

The V call is TRBV7-3, the J call TRBJ2-1, with D maybe TRBD2 (5 bases). V was trimmed by 4 bases and J by 5 bases, leaving 9 bases between them. The CDR3 totals 13 residues. Germline lookup yields CDR1 SGHTA and CDR2 FQGTGA. Here the CDR3 reads CASSSGVNNEQFF. In nucleotides, the CDR3 is TGTGCCAGCAGCTCCGGGGTAAACAATGAGCAGTTCTTC.

The chain recombines TRBV15 with TRBJ1-1; the D is unclear. The V gene lost 0 bases and the J gene lost 6 bases, with 8 bases spanning the gap. Germline CDR1 reads LNHNV; CDR2 reads YYDKDF (reference sequence). The CDR3 loop spans 13 amino acids. The CDR3 sequence: CATSRDGRPEAFF. DNA of the CDR3: TGTGCCACCAGCAGAGATGGTCGGCCTGAAGCTTTCTTT.

The CDR3 is CASSDLQGTDTQYF. The DNA of the CDR3 is TGCGCCAGCAGTGACCTACAGGGCACAGATACGCAGTATTTT. The chain couples TRBV10-1 to TRBJ2-3, with a tentative D call TRBD1 (5 bases). The germline V and J ends were trimmed by 3 bases and 1 base, with 8 bases remaining between them. Germline CDR1 and CDR2: WNHNN and SYGVQD (reference sequence). The CDR3 totals 14 residues.

The chain links TRBV7-2 to TRBJ2-3; 11 nucleotides line up with TRBD1. V shed 5 bases, J shed 0 bases, and the junction held 13 bases outside the gene matches. CDR3 size: 19 residues. CDR1 is SGHTA, CDR2 FQGNSA, per germline. Here the CDR3 reads CASSQRGDRGFGSTDTQYF. CDR3 nucleotide sequence: TGTGCCAGCAGCCAAAGGGGGGACAGGGGGTTTGGAAGCACAGATACGCAGTATTTT.

The J gene is TRBJ2-7, the V gene TRBV10-1; D may be TRBD2 (6 bases). The CDR3 extends over 12 amino acids. Germline V lookup: CDR1 WNHNN, CDR2 SYGVQD (reference sequence). V lost 6 bases, J lost 6 bases, and 12 bases lay in between. DNA of the CDR3: TGCGCCAGCAGCATCCTGGGGGGCGAGCAGTACTTC. This encodes CASSILGGEQYF.

This rearrangement joins TRBV10-3 to TRBJ2-3; TRBD2 agrees at 9 bases. The V segment lost 6 bases and the J segment 0 bases; nucleotides outside the gene matches: 10. The CDR3 sequence is 17 residues long. CDR1 is ENHRY and CDR2 is SYGVKD in the germline V gene. CDR3 protein: CAIRELAGPASTDTQYF. The DNA for the CDR3 is TGTGCCATCAGAGAGCTAGCGGGACCGGCTAGCACAGATACGCAGTATTTT.

This sequence joins TRBV4-3 and TRBJ1-2, with a possible D match to TRBD1 (5 bases). This CDR3 comprises 12 residues. Trimming took 1 base from V and 7 from J, leaving 7 bases between them. The germline CDR1 and CDR2 sequences are LGHNA and YSLEER. Here the CDR3 DNA reads TGCGCCAGCAGCCAAGCTGGGGCTGGCTACACCTTC. Its translation is CASSQAGAGYTF.

The chain has TRBV10-1 and TRBJ1-1; TRBD1 matches at 10 bases. The CDR3 spans 15 residues. With 3 bases clipped from V and 10 bases from J, the junction kept 11 bases outside the gene matches. Per germline, CDR1 WNHNN and CDR2 SYGVQD (reference sequence). The CDR3 sequence: CASSDGTGAVMGAFF. CDR3 sequence (DNA): TGCGCCAGCAGTGATGGGACAGGGGCAGTAATGGGAGCTTTCTTT.

The rearrangement joins TRBV18 to TRBJ1-3; the D gene is possibly TRBD1 (6 bases). The CDR3 contains 14 residues. Between the trimmed V and J ends, which lost 8 bases and 0 bases, there was a span of 11 bases. Germline-derived CDR1 and CDR2 are KGHSH and LQKENI. The CDR3 DNA is TGTGCCAGCCACCAGGGGCTCTCTGGAAACACCATATATTTT. It specifies CASHQGLSGNTIYF. The full variable domain, completed using reference TRBV18 and TRBJ1-3, is NAGVMQNPRHLVRRRGQEARLRCSPMKGHSHVYWYRQLPEEGLKFMVYLQKENIIDESGMPKERFSAEFPKEGPSILRIQQVVRGDSAAYFCASHQGLSGNTIYFGEGSWLTVV.

The chain recombines TRBV11-3 with TRBJ1-4; D gene uncertain. V shed 2 bases and J shed 7 bases, with 8 bases lying between them. CDR1 and CDR2 from the germline V gene are SGHNT and YENEEA. The CDR3 totals 13 residues. CDR3 in amino acids: CASSLNLREKLFF. In nucleotides, the CDR3 is TGTGCCAGCAGCTTAAATCTACGTGAAAAACTGTTTTTT.

The V call is TRBV10-3, the J call TRBJ2-2; 9 positions match TRBD2. This CDR3 is built from 14 residues. Trimming took 11 bases from V and 1 from J; bases not matched to a gene: 5. Germline V gene sequence: CDR1 ENHRY, CDR2 SYGVKD. CDR3 DNA: TGTGCCTCGGCGACTAGCGGGAACACCGGGGAGCTGTTTTTT. Its protein product is CASATSGNTGELFF.